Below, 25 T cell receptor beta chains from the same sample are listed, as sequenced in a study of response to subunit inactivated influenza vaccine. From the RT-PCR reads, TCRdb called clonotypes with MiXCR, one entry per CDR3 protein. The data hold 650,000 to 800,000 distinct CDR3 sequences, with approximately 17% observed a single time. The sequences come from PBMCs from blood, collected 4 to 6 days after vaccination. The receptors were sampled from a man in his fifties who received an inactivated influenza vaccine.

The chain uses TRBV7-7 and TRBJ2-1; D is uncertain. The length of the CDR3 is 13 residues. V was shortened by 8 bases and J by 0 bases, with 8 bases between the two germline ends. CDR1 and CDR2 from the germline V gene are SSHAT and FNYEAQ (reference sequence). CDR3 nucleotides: TGTGCCAGCGGTCCCCTCTCCTACAATGAGCAGTTCTTC. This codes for CASGPLSYNEQFF.

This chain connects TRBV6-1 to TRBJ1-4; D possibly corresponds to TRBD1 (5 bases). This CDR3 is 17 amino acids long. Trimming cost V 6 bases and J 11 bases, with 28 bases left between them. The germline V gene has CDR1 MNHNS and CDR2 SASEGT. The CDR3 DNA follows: TGTGCCAGCAGCCGGAGACACCGGGACCTAGCCTTTGGGAAACTGTTTTTT. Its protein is CASSRRHRDLAFGKLFF.

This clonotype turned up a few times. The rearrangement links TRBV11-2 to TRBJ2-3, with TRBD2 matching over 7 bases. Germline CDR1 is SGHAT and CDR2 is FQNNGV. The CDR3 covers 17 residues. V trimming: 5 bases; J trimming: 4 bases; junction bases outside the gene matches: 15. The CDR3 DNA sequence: TGTGCCAGCAGCCCCCTCCTAGCGGTTTCTTGGCCAGATACGCAGTATTTT. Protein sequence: CASSPLLAVSWPDTQYF. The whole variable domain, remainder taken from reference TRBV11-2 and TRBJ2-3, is EAGVAQSPRYKIIEKRQSVAFWCNPISGHATLYWYQQILGQGPKLLIQFQNNGVVDDSQLPKDRFSAERLKGVDSTLKIQPAKLEDSAVYLCASSPLLAVSWPDTQYFGPGTRLTVL.

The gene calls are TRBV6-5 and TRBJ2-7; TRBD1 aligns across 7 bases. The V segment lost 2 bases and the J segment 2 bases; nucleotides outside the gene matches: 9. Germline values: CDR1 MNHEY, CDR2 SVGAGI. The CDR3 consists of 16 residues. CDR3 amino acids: CASSYPPGTAAYEQYF. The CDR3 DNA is TGTGCCAGCAGTTACCCACCCGGGACAGCCGCCTACGAGCAGTACTTC.

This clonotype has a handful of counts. The CDR3, as DNA: TGCAGTGCTGAAGGAGGGATGTACGAGCAGTACTTC. Translating it yields CSAEGGMYEQYF. The chain joins TRBV20-1 to TRBJ2-7; D is possibly TRBD2 (6 bases). Germline CDR1 DFQATT, CDR2 SNEGSKA (reference sequence). V lost 5 bases and J lost 4, with 12 bases in between. This CDR3 region has 12 residues.

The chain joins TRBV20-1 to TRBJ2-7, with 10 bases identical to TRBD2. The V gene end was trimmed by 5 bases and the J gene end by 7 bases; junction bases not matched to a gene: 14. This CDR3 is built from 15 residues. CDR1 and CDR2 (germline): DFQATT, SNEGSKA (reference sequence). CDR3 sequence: CSASNLAGEGKEQYF. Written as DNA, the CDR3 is TGCAGTGCTTCCAATCTAGCGGGAGAAGGAAAAGAGCAGTACTTC.

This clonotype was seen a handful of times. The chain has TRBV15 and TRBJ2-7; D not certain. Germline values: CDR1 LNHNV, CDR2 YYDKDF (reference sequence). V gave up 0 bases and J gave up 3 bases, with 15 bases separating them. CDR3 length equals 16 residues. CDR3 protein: CATSRDRLDLGYEQYF. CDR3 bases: TGTGCCACCAGCAGAGATCGATTAGATCTCGGCTACGAGCAGTACTTC.

CDR3 nucleotide sequence: TGCGCCAGCAGCCCAGGATCGGCACAGACCCAGTACTTC. Amino acids: CASSPGSAQTQYF. The V call is TRBV4-3, the J call TRBJ2-5; D not resolved. Germline values: CDR1 LGHNA, CDR2 YSLEER. V gave up 4 bases and J gave up 6 bases, with 12 bases separating them. The CDR3 runs 13 residues.

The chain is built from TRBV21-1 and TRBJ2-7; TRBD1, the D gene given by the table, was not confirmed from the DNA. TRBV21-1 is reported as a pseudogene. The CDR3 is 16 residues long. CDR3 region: CASSKDRDREADEQYF. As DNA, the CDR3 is TGTGCCAGCAGCAAAGACCGGGACAGGGAAGCCGACGAGCAGTACTTC.

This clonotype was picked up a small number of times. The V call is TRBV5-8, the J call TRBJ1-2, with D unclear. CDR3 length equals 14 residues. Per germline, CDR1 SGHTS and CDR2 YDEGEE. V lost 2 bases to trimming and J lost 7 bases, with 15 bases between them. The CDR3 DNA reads TGTGCCAGCAGCTTCGAAGCCCCAAGTGGTGGCTACACCTTC. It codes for CASSFEAPSGGYTF. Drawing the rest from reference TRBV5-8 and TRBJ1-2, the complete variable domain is EAGVTQSPTHLIKTRGQQATLRCSPISGHTSVYWYQQALGLGLQFLLWYDEGEERNRGNFPPRFSGRQFPNYSSELNVNALELEDSALYLCASSFEAPSGGYTFGSGTRLTVV.

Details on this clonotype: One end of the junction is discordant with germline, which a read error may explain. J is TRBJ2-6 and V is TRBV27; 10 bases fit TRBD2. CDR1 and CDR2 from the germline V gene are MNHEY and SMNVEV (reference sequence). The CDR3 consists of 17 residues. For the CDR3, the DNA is TGTGCCATCAGTCTCGTAGCGGGAGGAACCGGGGCCAACGTCCTGACTTTC. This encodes CAISLVAGGTGANVLTF.

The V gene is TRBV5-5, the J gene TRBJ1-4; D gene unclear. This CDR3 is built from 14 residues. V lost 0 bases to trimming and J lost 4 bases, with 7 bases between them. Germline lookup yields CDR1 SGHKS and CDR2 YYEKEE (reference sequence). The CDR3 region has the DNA TGTGCCAGCAGCTTGGCCGGAGATAATGAAAAACTGTTTTTT. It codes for CASSLAGDNEKLFF.

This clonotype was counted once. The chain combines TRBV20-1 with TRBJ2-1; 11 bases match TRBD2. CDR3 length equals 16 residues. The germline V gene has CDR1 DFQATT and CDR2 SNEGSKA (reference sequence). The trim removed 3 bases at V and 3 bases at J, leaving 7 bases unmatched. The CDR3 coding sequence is TGCAGTGCTAGGCCCCCGGGACTAGCGGTCTACAATGAGCAGTTCTTC. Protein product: CSARPPGLAVYNEQFF.

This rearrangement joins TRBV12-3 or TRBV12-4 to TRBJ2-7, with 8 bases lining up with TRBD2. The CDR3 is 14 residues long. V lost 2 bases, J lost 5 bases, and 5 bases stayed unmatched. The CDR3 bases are TGTGCCAGCAGTTTATCCAGCGGGGGACACGAGCAGTACTTC. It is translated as CASSLSSGGHEQYF.

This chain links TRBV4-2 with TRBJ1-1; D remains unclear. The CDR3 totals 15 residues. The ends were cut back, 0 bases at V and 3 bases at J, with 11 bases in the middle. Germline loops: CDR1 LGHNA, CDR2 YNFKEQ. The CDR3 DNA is TGTGCCAGCAGCCAAGATCCGGGCATGGACACTGAAGCTTTCTTT. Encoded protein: CASSQDPGMDTEAFF.

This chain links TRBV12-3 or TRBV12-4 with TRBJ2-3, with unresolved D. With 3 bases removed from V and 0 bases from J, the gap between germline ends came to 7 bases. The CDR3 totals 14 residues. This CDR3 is CASSFASSTDTQYF. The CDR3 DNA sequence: TGTGCCAGCAGTTTCGCGAGTAGCACAGATACGCAGTATTTT.

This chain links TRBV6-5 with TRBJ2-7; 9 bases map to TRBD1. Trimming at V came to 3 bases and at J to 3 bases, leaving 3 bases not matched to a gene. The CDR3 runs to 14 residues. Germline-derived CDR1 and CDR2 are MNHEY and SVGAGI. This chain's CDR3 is CASSYGDRVYEQYF. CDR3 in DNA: TGTGCCAGCAGTTATGGGGACAGGGTCTACGAGCAGTACTTC.

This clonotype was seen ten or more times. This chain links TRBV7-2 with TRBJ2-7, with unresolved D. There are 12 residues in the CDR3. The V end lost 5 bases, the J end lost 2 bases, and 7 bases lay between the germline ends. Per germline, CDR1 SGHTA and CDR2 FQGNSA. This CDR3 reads CASSPLAYEQYF. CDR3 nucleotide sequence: TGTGCCAGCAGCCCATTAGCCTACGAGCAGTACTTC. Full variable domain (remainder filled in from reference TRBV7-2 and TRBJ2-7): GAGVSQSPSNKVTEKGKDVELRCDPISGHTALYWYRQSLGQGLEFLIYFQGNSAPDKSGLPSDRFSAERTGGSVSTLTIQRTQQEDSAVYLCASSPLAYEQYFGPGTRLTVT.

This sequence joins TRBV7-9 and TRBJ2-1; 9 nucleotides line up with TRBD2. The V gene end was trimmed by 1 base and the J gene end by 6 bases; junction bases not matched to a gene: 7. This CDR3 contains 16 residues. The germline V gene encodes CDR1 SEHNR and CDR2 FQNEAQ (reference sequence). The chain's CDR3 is CASSLVGGREANEQFF. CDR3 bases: TGTGCCAGCAGCTTAGTAGGCGGGAGGGAGGCCAATGAGCAGTTCTTC.

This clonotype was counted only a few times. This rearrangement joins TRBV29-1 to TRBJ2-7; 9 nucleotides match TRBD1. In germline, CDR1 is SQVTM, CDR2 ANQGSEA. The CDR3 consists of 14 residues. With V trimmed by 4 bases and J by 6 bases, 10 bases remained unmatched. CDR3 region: CSVANPTGGREQYF. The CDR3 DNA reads TGCAGCGTTGCCAACCCGACAGGGGGTCGCGAGCAGTACTTC.

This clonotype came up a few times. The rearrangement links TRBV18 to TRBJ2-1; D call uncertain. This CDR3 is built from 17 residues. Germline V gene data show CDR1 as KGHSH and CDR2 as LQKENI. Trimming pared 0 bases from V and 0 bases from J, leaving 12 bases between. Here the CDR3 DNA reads TGTGCCAGCTCACCACCCTTCCCAGGAAACTCCTACAATGAGCAGTTCTTC. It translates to CASSPPFPGNSYNEQFF.

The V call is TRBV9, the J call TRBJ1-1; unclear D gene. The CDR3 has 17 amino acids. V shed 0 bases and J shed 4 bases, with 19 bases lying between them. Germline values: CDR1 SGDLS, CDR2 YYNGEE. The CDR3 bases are TGTGCCAGCAGCGTAGGAGTTAAGAACCTAAAGGGCACTGAAGCTTTCTTT. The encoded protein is CASSVGVKNLKGTEAFF.

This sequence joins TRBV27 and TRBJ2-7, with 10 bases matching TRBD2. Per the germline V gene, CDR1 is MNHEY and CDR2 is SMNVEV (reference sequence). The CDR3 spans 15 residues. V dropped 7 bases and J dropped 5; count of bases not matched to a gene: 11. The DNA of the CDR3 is TGTGCCAGCAAAGCGGGGGGGACCATACGTAACGAGCAGTACTTC. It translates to CASKAGGTIRNEQYF.

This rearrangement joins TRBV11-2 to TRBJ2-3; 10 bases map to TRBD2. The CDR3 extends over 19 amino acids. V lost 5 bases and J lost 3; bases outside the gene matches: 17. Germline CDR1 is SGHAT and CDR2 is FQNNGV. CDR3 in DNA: TGTGCCAGCAGCCCGATTCGGCTAGCGGGGGCCAAGAGGACAGATACGCAGTATTTT. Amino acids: CASSPIRLAGAKRTDTQYF.

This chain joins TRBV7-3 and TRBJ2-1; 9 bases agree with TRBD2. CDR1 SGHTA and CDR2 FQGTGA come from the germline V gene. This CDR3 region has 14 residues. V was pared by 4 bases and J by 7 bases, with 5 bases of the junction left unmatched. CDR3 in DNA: TGTGCCAGCAGCTCGCTAGCGGGACTGAATGAGCAGTTCTTC. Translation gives CASSSLAGLNEQFF.